What follows are 23 T cell receptor beta chains derived from one specimen sequenced in a study of graft-versus-host responses after intestinal transplantation. Antigens for these TCRs are unknown. Assay: immunoSEQ multiplex PCR; the TCRdb copy retains only in-frame clones and omits some. The sample lists over 100,000 clones, approximately 95% occurring once. Sequences were derived from unstimulated CD4+ T cells sorted from spleen or lymph node cells, sampled before intestinal transplant. These receptors came from a human donor who received an intestinal transplant.

This sequence joins TRBV7-3 and TRBJ2-1; 7 nucleotides agree with TRBD1. Losses at the gene ends were 2 bases for V and 1 base for J; bases not matched to a gene: 5. The CDR3 contains 16 residues. Germline CDR1 reads SGHTA; CDR2 reads FQGTGA. The CDR3 here is CASSLEGAKSYNEQFF. CDR3 sequence (DNA): TGTGCCAGCAGCTTAGAGGGGGCCAAGTCCTACAATGAGCAGTTCTTC.

V usage is TRBV29-1 and J usage is TRBJ1-5; D may be TRBD1 (5 bases). Germline loops: CDR1 SQVTM, CDR2 ANQGSEA. The CDR3 covers 12 residues. Trimming shortened V by 4 bases and J by 4 bases, and 8 bases separated the two germline ends. The CDR3 sequence: CSVAGYNQPQHF. Written as DNA, the CDR3 is TGCAGCGTTGCAGGGTATAATCAGCCCCAGCATTTT.

The chain carries TRBV5-1 and TRBJ2-1; 12 bases match TRBD2. V gave up 4 bases and J gave up 9 bases; unmatched junction bases: 11. The CDR3 consists of 16 residues. CDR1 SGHRS and CDR2 YFSETQ come from the germline V gene. CDR3 amino acids: CASSASSSGRAGEQFF. CDR3 nucleotide sequence: TGCGCCAGCAGCGCTTCCTCTAGCGGGAGGGCTGGTGAGCAGTTCTTC.

The CDR3 is CASTSGQGSYEQYF. The DNA for the CDR3 is TGTGCCAGCACCTCAGGGCAGGGGAGCTACGAGCAGTACTTC. The genes are TRBV6-5 and TRBJ2-5, with D tentatively TRBD1 (6 bases). The DNA end is a closer match to TRBJ2-7, so the J assignment may be wrong. Germline V CDR1 and CDR2: MNHEY, SVGAGI. This CDR3 comprises 14 residues.

This sequence joins TRBV7-9 and TRBJ2-7; TRBD2 is a possible D gene (5 bases). V was clipped by 5 bases and J by 0 bases, with 17 bases between them. Germline lookup yields CDR1 SEHNR and CDR2 FQNEAQ (reference sequence). CDR3 length: 16 amino acids. The CDR3 is CASSLPQSGLSYEQYF. CDR3 nucleotide sequence: TGTGCCAGCAGCCTCCCTCAGAGCGGCCTCTCCTACGAGCAGTACTTC.

The chain joins TRBV4-2 to TRBJ2-1; 14 bases line up with TRBD2. The CDR3 totals 17 residues. Germline V gene lookup returns CDR1 LGHNA and CDR2 YNFKEQ. After removal of 1 base from V and 6 bases from J, the junction contained 5 bases not matched to a gene. This CDR3 is CASSQGLAGGRPNEQFF. Here the CDR3 DNA reads TGTGCCAGCAGCCAAGGACTAGCGGGAGGGCGACCCAATGAGCAGTTCTTC.

The chain combines TRBV27 with TRBJ2-5; D ambiguous. The DNA end favors TRBJ2-7, so the J call may be wrong. The V gene's germline CDR1 is MNHEY and CDR2 SMNVEV (reference sequence). The CDR3 covers 15 residues. The CDR3 region has the DNA TGTGCCAGCAGTCCGTTCCTCGCAATACCCTACGAGCAGTACTTC. Protein product: CASSPFLAIPYEQYF.

The gene calls are TRBV30 and TRBJ1-2, with D perhaps TRBD1 (5 bases). This CDR3 is 12 amino acids long. From germline, CDR1 is GTSNPN and CDR2 SVGIG (reference sequence). V was clipped by 2 bases and J by 7 bases, with 11 bases between them. The chain's CDR3 is CAWSKGTGGYTF. In DNA, the CDR3 is TGTGCCTGGAGTAAGGGGACTGGTGGCTACACCTTC.

The V call is TRBV27, the J call TRBJ2-7; TRBD2 matches at 12 bases. J was trimmed by 7 bases and V by 5 bases; bases with no gene match: 6. The CDR3 length is 14 residues. Germline lookup yields CDR1 MNHEY and CDR2 SMNVEV (reference sequence). CDR3 DNA: TGTGCCAGCAGTCGGGGACTAGCGGGCAAAGAGCAGTACTTC. It translates to CASSRGLAGKEQYF.

The CDR3 here is CASRLTGDYGYTF. CDR3 sequence (DNA): TGTGCCAGTAGGTTGACAGGGGACTATGGCTACACCTTC. V is TRBV19 and J is TRBJ1-2, with 8 bases identical to TRBD1. J was trimmed by 3 bases and V by 6 bases; bases with no gene match: 3. The CDR3 is made up of 13 amino acids. Germline CDR1 and CDR2: LNHDA and SQIVND (reference sequence).

In DNA, the CDR3 is TGCAGCGTCCAGACGGACTCTGGAAACACCATATATTTT. This gives the protein CSVQTDSGNTIYF. This chain uses TRBV29-1 with TRBJ1-3; D remains ambiguous. The V gene lost 6 bases and the J gene lost 0 bases, with 9 bases spanning the gap. This CDR3 is built from 13 residues. Germline-derived CDR1 and CDR2 are SQVTM and ANQGSEA.

The V gene is TRBV19, the J gene TRBJ1-1; D gene uncertain. With 11 bases removed from V and 2 bases from J, the gap between germline ends came to 24 bases. The CDR3 is 16 residues long. Germline V gives CDR1 LNHDA, CDR2 SQIVND (reference sequence). CDR3 DNA: TGTGCCTCCACTTACGCAGCCTTGTATTTTAACACTGAAGCTTTCTTT. It codes for CASTYAALYFNTEAFF.

This rearrangement joins TRBV28 to TRBJ2-1, with D tentatively TRBD1 (8 bases). The CDR3 is 14 residues long. The germline CDR1 and CDR2 sequences are MDHEN and SYDVKM. The ends were cut back, 6 bases at V and 6 bases at J, with 15 bases in the middle. CDR3 loop: CASRAGQVINEQFF. The CDR3 coding sequence is TGTGCCAGCAGAGCGGGACAGGTTATCAATGAGCAGTTCTTC. The entire variable domain, with the rest obtained from reference TRBV28 and TRBJ2-1, is as follows: DVKVTQSSRYLVKRTGEKVFLECVQDMDHENMFWYRQDPGLGLRLIYFSYDVKMKEKGDIPEGYSVSREKKERFSLILESASTNQTSMYLCASRAGQVINEQFFGPGTRLTVL.

This chain links TRBV11-1 with TRBJ1-2; TRBD1 might be the D (6 bases). Germline values: CDR1 SGHAT, CDR2 FQDESV (reference sequence). CDR3 length: 13 amino acids. Trimming cost V 5 bases and J 8 bases, with 15 bases left between them. The CDR3 is CASSPGQMWGYTF. CDR3 DNA sequence: TGTGCCAGCAGCCCTGGACAGATGTGGGGCTACACCTTC.

The rearrangement links TRBV5-1 to TRBJ2-5, with D possibly matching TRBD2 (6 bases). The germline V gene encodes CDR1 SGHRS and CDR2 YFSETQ. The CDR3 has 13 amino acids. V shed 0 bases and J shed 7 bases, with 10 bases lying between them. The CDR3 DNA sequence: TGCGCCAGCAGCTTGGAGGGACTCCGGACCCAGTACTTC. Translated, it gives CASSLEGLRTQYF.

V and J are TRBV7-3 and TRBJ1-3; D perhaps matches TRBD1 (5 bases). CDR3 size: 13 residues. Deletions cut 5 bases from V and 4 bases from J, with 9 bases between. Germline CDR1 reads SGHTA; CDR2 reads FQGTGA. This CDR3 is CASSPEGGNTIYF. CDR3 DNA sequence: TGTGCCAGCAGCCCGGAGGGGGGAAACACCATATATTTT.

This chain links TRBV15 with TRBJ1-1, with D unclear. CDR3 length equals 15 residues. Trimming pared 1 base from V and 6 bases from J, leaving 15 bases between. Germline V lookup: CDR1 LNHNV, CDR2 YYDKDF (reference sequence). The CDR3 loop reads CATSRVGVLGAEAFF. CDR3 sequence (DNA): TGTGCCACCAGCAGAGTTGGCGTGTTAGGCGCTGAAGCTTTCTTT.

The chain joins TRBV11-2 to TRBJ2-2; tentative D call: TRBD2 (6 bases). V lost 6 bases and J lost 2, with 13 bases in between. The CDR3 is made up of 15 amino acids. Germline V CDR1 and CDR2: SGHAT, FQNNGV. The CDR3 sequence is CASRGAGPNTGELFF. CDR3 in DNA: TGTGCCAGCAGGGGCGCGGGACCTAACACCGGGGAGCTGTTTTTT.

The chain links TRBV18 to TRBJ1-2; D remains ambiguous. From germline, CDR1 is KGHSH and CDR2 LQKENI. The CDR3 covers 14 residues. Trimming left V 1 base short and J 6 bases short, with 12 bases between. DNA of the CDR3: TGTGCCAGCTCACCACAGGAAATCTTTAATGGCTACACCTTC. Amino acid sequence: CASSPQEIFNGYTF.

V gene TRBV6-5 combines with J gene TRBJ1-5; TRBD1 matches 8 bases. The CDR3 runs to 14 residues. Trimming cost V 4 bases and J 9 bases; bases outside gene matches: 8. Per the germline V gene, CDR1 is MNHEY and CDR2 is SVGAGI. The DNA for the CDR3 is TGTGCCAGCAGTTTCGACAGGGGCGTAGGGCCCCAGCATTTT. Translation gives CASSFDRGVGPQHF.

This clone was observed a handful of times. V gene TRBV28 combines with J gene TRBJ1-5; D may be TRBD1 (6 bases). CDR3 length: 15 amino acids. V lost 5 bases to trimming and J lost 6 bases, with 17 bases between them. Germline V lookup: CDR1 MDHEN, CDR2 SYDVKM. The DNA of the CDR3 is TGTGCCAGCAGTGAAATTTACAGGGTTAGTCAGCCCCAGCATTTT. The encoded protein is CASSEIYRVSQPQHF.

The chain has TRBV7-3 and TRBJ2-2, with 7 bases matching TRBD2. V was pared by 5 bases and J by 1 base, with 7 bases of the junction left unmatched. The CDR3 totals 16 residues. Germline V CDR1 and CDR2: SGHTA, FQGTGA. As DNA, the CDR3 is TGTGCCAGCAGCCGAAGCGGGACTATGAACACCGGGGAGCTGTTTTTT. Protein product: CASSRSGTMNTGELFF.

The chain uses TRBV7-9 and TRBJ1-2; 8 bases are a match to TRBD1. The trim removed 2 bases at V and 4 bases at J, leaving 3 bases unmatched. The CDR3 sequence is 14 residues long. Germline CDR1 and CDR2: SEHNR and FQNEAQ (reference sequence). CDR3 amino acids: CASSLSGTGYGYTF. Written as DNA, the CDR3 is TGTGCCAGCAGCTTAAGCGGGACAGGCTATGGCTACACCTTC. The full variable domain, in which reference TRBV7-9 and TRBJ1-2 provide the parts outside the CDR3, is DTGVSQNPRHKITKRGQNVTFRCDPISEHNRLYWYRQTLGQGPEFLTYFQNEAQLEKSRLLSDRFSAERPKGSFSTLEIQRTEQGDSAMYLCASSLSGTGYGYTFGSGTRLTVV.